This TCR beta chain was recorded in a study of low-dose radiotherapy and immunotherapy resistance in tumors. Overall study context: Individuals in Cohort 2 had 1 Gy per fraction every two weeks, adding up to 13 Gy over 26 weeks.

The CDR3 is 17 amino acids. Germline lookup yields CDR1 SGDLS and CDR2 YYNGEE. Trimming pared 3 bases from V and 0 bases from J, leaving 13 bases between. Time point indicated: before trial treatment. The TCRs were subjected to amplification over roughly 20 PCR cycles employing a constant-region primer in conjunction with a V-primer adapter. By in vitro transcription, the isolated mRNA was amplified. TCRdb processed the reads anew with MiXCR; each CDR3 protein has one entry. Of tens of thousands of distinct CDR3 sequences in the sample, about 11% were seen once. This clonotype was found many times. The gene calls are TRBV9 and TRBJ2-6; D is tentatively TRBD1 or TRBD2 (5 bases each). The sequence was collected from a female donor with ovarian cancer. Here the sequenced sample was PBMCs, taken before treatment. CDR3 nucleotide sequence: TGTGCCAGCAGCGCGGGACGTAGCTTCTCTGGGGCCAACGTCCTGACTTTC. Encoded protein: CASSAGRSFSGANVLTF.